Shown below are 29 T cell receptor beta chains from a single sample sequenced in a study of response to subunit inactivated influenza vaccine. TCRdb re-called the RT-PCR reads through MiXCR, storing one row per CDR3 protein. The data contain hundreds of thousands of distinct CDR3 sequences, 13% to 15% of them singletons. The source was PBMCs from blood, collected approximately 15 days before vaccination. These receptors all stem from a man aged 50 to 60 who received an inactivated influenza vaccine.

This clonotype was detected ten times or more. The CDR3 sequence: CASSLDGSYNEKLFF. CDR3 sequence (DNA): TGTGCCAGCAGCTTAGATGGCAGCTATAATGAAAAACTGTTTTTT. V usage is TRBV7-9 and J usage is TRBJ1-4; D not resolved. The germline V gene encodes CDR1 SEHNR and CDR2 FQNEAQ (reference sequence). The CDR3 has 15 residues. Trimming removed 1 base from V and 4 bases from J, with 10 bases in between.

This clonotype was counted only a few times. The chain uses TRBV7-2 and TRBJ2-5; D possibly corresponds to TRBD1 (5 bases). CDR1 and CDR2 (germline): SGHTA, FQGNSA. Trimming left V 1 base short and J 7 bases short, with 13 bases between. CDR3 length: 14 amino acids. CDR3 loop: CASSLGAGSVTQYF. The CDR3 DNA sequence: TGTGCCAGCAGCTTAGGGGCAGGGTCCGTGACCCAGTACTTC.

The chain carries TRBV5-6 and TRBJ2-7; D unresolved. The CDR3 runs to 13 residues. Trimming took off 4 bases at V and 2 bases at J, with 10 bases between the two ends. Germline V gives CDR1 SGHDT, CDR2 YYEEEE. The CDR3 DNA is TGTGCCAGCAGCACAGACACGACCTACGAGCAGTACTTC. It codes for CASSTDTTYEQYF.

There are a few counts of this clonotype. The chain uses TRBV11-2 and TRBJ2-5; possibly TRBD2 for D (6 bases). CDR1 is SGHAT, CDR2 FQNNGV, per germline. Trimming stripped 5 bases from V and 2 bases from J, with 12 bases between. This CDR3 is 14 amino acids long. CDR3 in amino acids: CASSPGGYQETQYF. CDR3 in DNA: TGTGCCAGCAGCCCCGGGGGTTATCAAGAGACCCAGTACTTC.

The chain has TRBV4-2 and TRBJ2-5; TRBD2 matches at 9 bases. Trimming at V came to 4 bases and at J to 5 bases, leaving 8 bases not matched to a gene. The germline V gene has CDR1 LGHNA and CDR2 YNFKEQ. CDR3 size: 15 residues. In nucleotides, the CDR3 is TGTGCCAGCAGCCCGCTGGTTAGCGGGAGTGAGACCCAGTACTTC. This translates into CASSPLVSGSETQYF.

The V and J genes are TRBV4-1 and TRBJ1-5; 8 positions match TRBD1. The germline gives CDR1 MGHRA, CDR2 YSYEKL. The length of the CDR3 is 16 residues. With 0 bases clipped from V and 4 bases from J, the junction kept 5 bases outside the gene matches. CDR3 in amino acids: CASSQETGARNQPQHF. In nucleotides, the CDR3 is TGCGCCAGCAGCCAAGAGACAGGGGCGAGGAATCAGCCCCAGCATTTT.

This clonotype was observed at least ten times. The genes are TRBV4-3 and TRBJ2-5; no definite D call. Germline CDR1 is LGHNA and CDR2 is YSLEER. The V gene lost 0 bases and the J gene lost 5 bases, with 13 bases spanning the gap. The CDR3 is 15 amino acids. CDR3 sequence (DNA): TGCGCCAGCAGCCAAGATAGGGCTAGTTGGGAGACCCAGTACTTC. This sequence encodes CASSQDRASWETQYF.

This clonotype was observed a few times. The rearrangement links TRBV12-3 or TRBV12-4 to TRBJ2-3; possible D gene TRBD1, 7 bases. The CDR3 is 15 amino acids. V was pared by 8 bases and J by 5 bases, with 20 bases between. The CDR3 loop reads CASSYAGGTKDTQYF. For the CDR3, the DNA is TGTGCCAGCTCCTACGCAGGGGGGACGAAAGATACGCAGTATTTT.

The chain couples TRBV5-1 to TRBJ1-1; possible D gene TRBD1, 5 bases. This CDR3 has 17 amino acids. Germline-derived CDR1 and CDR2 are SGHRS and YFSETQ. V dropped 1 base and J dropped 3 bases, with 19 bases sitting between them. CDR3 in DNA: TGCGCCAGCAGCTTGTCGAGGAACGTGGGGGTGGACACTGAAGCTTTCTTT. This encodes CASSLSRNVGVDTEAFF. The whole variable domain, remainder taken from reference TRBV5-1 and TRBJ1-1, is KAGVTQTPRYLIKTRGQQVTLSCSPISGHRSVSWYQQTPGQGLQFLFEYFSETQRNKGNFPGRFSGRQFSNSRSEMNVSTLELGDSALYLCASSLSRNVGVDTEAFFGQGTRLTVV.

This clonotype was seen ten or more times. In nucleotides, the CDR3 is TGTGCCAGCAGTTTAAAAGGCGGCTACGAGCAGTACTTC. It codes for CASSLKGGYEQYF. The chain is built from TRBV27 and TRBJ2-7; D remains unclear. Germline CDR1 is MNHEY and CDR2 is SMNVEV (reference sequence). The V gene lost 2 bases and the J gene lost 3 bases, with 8 bases spanning the gap. CDR3 length: 13 residues.

This clonotype appeared a few times. V and J are TRBV10-3 and TRBJ2-7; 7 bases map to TRBD1. The CDR3 spans 15 residues. The germline V gene encodes CDR1 ENHRY and CDR2 SYGVKD. V shed 0 bases, J shed 1 base, and the junction held 3 bases outside the gene matches. CDR3 DNA: TGTGCCATCAGTGAGTCGACAGGGAAGTCCTACGAGCAGTACTTC. Translation gives CAISESTGKSYEQYF.

The rearrangement links TRBV6-2 or TRBV6-3 to TRBJ2-7; 8 bases line up with TRBD1. Germline CDR1 reads MNHEY; CDR2 reads SVGEGT. This CDR3 is built from 17 residues. V lost 0 bases and J lost 2; bases outside the gene matches: 9. CDR3: CASSYSLAGTGTYEQYF. CDR3 bases: TGTGCCAGCAGTTACTCGCTCGCCGGGACAGGAACCTACGAGCAGTACTTC.

This clonotype was picked up a small number of times. The V and J genes are TRBV20-1 and TRBJ1-2, with D unresolved. V lost 4 bases and J lost 4, with 16 bases in between. CDR1 and CDR2 from the germline V gene are DFQATT and SNEGSKA (reference sequence). This CDR3 has 14 residues. The CDR3 DNA reads as TGCAGTGCTAAAAAGGGAAGGGCTGCCTATGGCTACACCTTC. Its translation is CSAKKGRAAYGYTF.

The chain couples TRBV15 to TRBJ2-1; 9 nucleotides match TRBD2. The J segment lost 8 bases and the V segment lost 3 bases, leaving 8 bases of the junction unmatched. The CDR3 covers 15 residues. Germline CDR1 is LNHNV and CDR2 is YYDKDF (reference sequence). CDR3 in amino acids: CATSSRREGQYEQFF. In nucleotides, the CDR3 is TGTGCCACCAGCAGCCGGCGGGAGGGCCAATATGAGCAGTTCTTC.

The rearrangement joins TRBV12-3 or TRBV12-4 to TRBJ2-7; 9 nucleotides agree with TRBD1. The CDR3 covers 14 residues. V dropped 6 bases and J dropped 3; count of bases not matched to a gene: 6. The CDR3 DNA follows: TGTGCCAGCAGACTGGGACAGGGCAACTACGAGCAGTACTTC. Amino acid sequence: CASRLGQGNYEQYF.

The rearrangement uses TRBV5-5 and TRBJ2-2, with D tentatively TRBD1 or TRBD2 (6 bases each). The CDR3 is made up of 15 amino acids. CDR1 and CDR2 from the germline V gene are SGHKS and YYEKEE (reference sequence). V lost 3 bases to trimming and J lost 1 base, with 10 bases between them. CDR3 region: CASSWAGQNTGELFF. DNA of the CDR3: TGTGCCAGCAGCTGGGCGGGACAGAACACCGGGGAGCTGTTTTTT.

Of note for this clonotype: This may be a read error: a much more frequent sequence differs by one nucleotide. The chain is built from TRBV12-3 or TRBV12-4 and TRBJ2-1; 9 bases fit TRBD1. Trimming removed 4 bases from V and 8 bases from J; junction bases left unmatched: 12. The CDR3 consists of 16 residues. The CDR3 DNA is TGTGCCAGCAGTTACAACCCGGGACAGGGTAGCCATGAGCAGTTCTTC. The encoded protein is CASSYNPGQGSHEQFF.

This sequence joins TRBV7-2 and TRBJ2-1, with D possibly being TRBD1 (6 bases). Germline-derived CDR1 and CDR2 are SGHTA and FQGNSA. This CDR3 has 15 amino acids. V lost 4 bases and J lost 7, with 17 bases in between. The CDR3 reads CASSSVSGAGNEQFF. The CDR3 DNA sequence: TGTGCCAGCAGCTCCGTATCAGGGGCAGGTAATGAGCAGTTCTTC.

This chain uses TRBV30 with TRBJ2-7, with TRBD2 matching 8 bases. The CDR3 is made up of 15 amino acids. CDR1 is GTSNPN and CDR2 is SVGIG in the germline V gene (reference sequence). This chain's CDR3 is CAWGIQRGPSYEQYF. CDR3 DNA: TGTGCTTGGGGAATCCAGCGGGGGCCATCCTACGAGCAGTACTTC.

V gene TRBV19 combines with J gene TRBJ1-5; TRBD1 is a possible D gene (5 bases). V lost 0 bases and J 2 bases, leaving 14 bases between the germline ends. The CDR3 length is 17 residues. Germline CDR1 and CDR2: LNHDA and SQIVND (reference sequence). The CDR3 sequence: CASSIDRGGWGNQPQHF. The DNA for the CDR3 is TGTGCCAGTAGTATAGATCGGGGCGGATGGGGCAATCAGCCCCAGCATTTT. The full variable domain, its missing parts supplied by reference TRBV19 and TRBJ1-5, is DGGITQSPKYLFRKEGQNVTLSCEQNLNHDAMYWYRQDPGQGLRLIYYSQIVNDFQKGDIAEGYSVSREKKESFPLTVTSAQKNPTAFYLCASSIDRGGWGNQPQHFGDGTRLSIL.

A few counts support this clonotype. The rearrangement links TRBV2 to TRBJ2-5; 7 bases agree with TRBD2. The J segment lost 5 bases and the V segment lost 8 bases, leaving 5 bases of the junction unmatched. Germline CDR1 reads SNHLY; CDR2 reads FYNNEI. The CDR3 contains 12 residues. The DNA for the CDR3 is TGTGCCAGCGAGACTAGCACGGAGACCCAGTACTTC. Translation gives CASETSTETQYF.

There are a few counts of this clonotype. V gene TRBV12-3 or TRBV12-4 combines with J gene TRBJ1-5; D gene uncertain. The V end was cut by 3 bases, the J end by 5 bases, with 11 bases between. CDR3 size: 14 residues. CDR3 in amino acids: CASSFVGSDQPQHF. In nucleotides, the CDR3 is TGTGCCAGCAGTTTTGTAGGGTCGGATCAGCCCCAGCATTTT.

This clonotype has more than one count but fewer than ten. The chain has TRBV10-3 and TRBJ2-5, with D perhaps assigned TRBD1 or TRBD2 (7 bases each). This CDR3 comprises 15 residues. Germline V CDR1 and CDR2: ENHRY, SYGVKD. V lost 4 bases and J lost 5, with 17 bases in between. The CDR3 DNA reads as TGTGCCATCAGTGCCGCCCGACAGGGAGGGGAGACCCAGTACTTC. Translating gives CAISAARQGGETQYF.

In its sample, this clonotype was seen many times. This sequence joins TRBV20-1 and TRBJ2-7, with TRBD1 identical over 7 bases. Germline trimming cut 0 bases from V and 3 bases from J; bases unmatched to any gene: 5. The length of the CDR3 is 14 residues. Germline CDR1 reads DFQATT; CDR2 reads SNEGSKA (reference sequence). This CDR3 is CSARDPRTGYEQYF. The CDR3 nucleotides read TGCAGTGCTAGAGATCCCCGGACAGGCTACGAGCAGTACTTC.

This clonotype was detected only a few times. One junction end does not reproduce the germline sequence, and a read error may be involved. The chain has TRBV12-3 or TRBV12-4 and TRBJ1-2, with a weak D call TRBD1 (5 bases). The CDR3 extends over 12 amino acids. The CDR3 reads CASSPKTDRRHF. As DNA, the CDR3 is TGTGCCAGCAGTCCGAAGACAGACCGGAGACACTTC.

CDR3 protein: CASSLINLYLGNTIYF. The CDR3 DNA reads TGTGCCAGCAGCTTGATAAACCTATATCTCGGAAACACCATATATTTT. The chain recombines TRBV5-5 with TRBJ1-3; no definite D call. This CDR3 region has 16 residues. Germline V gene sequence: CDR1 SGHKS, CDR2 YYEKEE (reference sequence). The V end was cut by 1 base, the J end by 4 bases, with 15 bases between.

The chain combines TRBV28 with TRBJ2-3, with 7 bases matching TRBD1. With V trimmed by 5 bases and J by 4 bases, 6 bases remained unmatched. The CDR3 extends over 14 amino acids. CDR1 is MDHEN, CDR2 SYDVKM, per germline. The CDR3 protein is CASSGDRGPDTQYF. The CDR3, as DNA: TGTGCCAGCAGTGGGGACAGAGGACCAGATACGCAGTATTTT.

With respect to this clonotype: A much larger clone sits a single nucleotide away, making a read error possible. This chain joins TRBV11-2 and TRBJ2-5, with D possibly matching TRBD2 (6 bases). V was shortened by 4 bases and J by 3 bases, with 15 bases between the two germline ends. Germline CDR1 is SGHAT and CDR2 is FQNNGV. This CDR3 is built from 15 residues. The CDR3 is CASSSRLALEETQYF. The DNA of the CDR3 is TGTGCCAGCAGCTCCCGGCTAGCGTTAGAAGAGACCCAGTACTTC.

The V and J genes are TRBV10-3 and TRBJ2-7, with 9 positions matching TRBD1. Trimming cost V 6 bases and J 1 base; bases outside gene matches: 4. CDR1 is ENHRY and CDR2 is SYGVKD in the germline V gene. The CDR3 has 14 residues. The CDR3: CAIRRGQGSYEQYF. CDR3 in DNA: TGTGCCATCAGGCGGGGACAGGGTTCCTACGAGCAGTACTTC.